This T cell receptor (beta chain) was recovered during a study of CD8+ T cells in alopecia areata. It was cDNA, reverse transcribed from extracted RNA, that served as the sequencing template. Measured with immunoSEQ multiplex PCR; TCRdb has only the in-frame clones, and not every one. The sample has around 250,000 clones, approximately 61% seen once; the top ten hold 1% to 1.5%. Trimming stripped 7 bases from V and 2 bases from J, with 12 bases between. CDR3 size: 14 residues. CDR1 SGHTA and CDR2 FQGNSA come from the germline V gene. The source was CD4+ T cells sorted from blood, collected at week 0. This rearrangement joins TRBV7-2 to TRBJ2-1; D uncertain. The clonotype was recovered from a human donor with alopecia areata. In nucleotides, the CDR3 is TGTGCCAGCATCGAGTCTTGGCCCTACAATGAGCAGTTCTTC. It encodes CASIESWPYNEQFF.